Below are 28 T cell receptor beta chains sequenced from a single sample in a study of blood T cell repertoires in COVID-19. Sequenced by immunoSEQ multiplex PCR; TCRdb stores in-frame clones only, minus some. This sample has about 140,000 clones, with roughly 79% found just once. The sample was peripheral blood. The receptors shown here come from a human donor in a cohort sampled during active COVID-19.

The V and J genes are TRBV4-1 and TRBJ2-7; 7 bases align to TRBD1. Germline lookup yields CDR1 MGHRA and CDR2 YSYEKL. Trimming cost V 4 bases and J 3 bases; bases outside gene matches: 6. The CDR3 spans 14 residues. CDR3 sequence reads: CASSLRTGDYEQYF. The CDR3 nucleotides are TGCGCCAGCAGCCTAAGGACAGGCGACTACGAGCAGTACTTC.

V and J are TRBV7-3 and TRBJ1-1; TRBD1 might be the D (6 bases). The germline V gene encodes CDR1 SGHTA and CDR2 FQGTGA. Trimming cost V 4 bases and J 0 bases, with 9 bases left between them. The CDR3 extends over 14 amino acids. The CDR3 coding sequence is TGTGCCAGCAGCTCGGGACACTTGAACACTGAAGCTTTCTTT. Its translation is CASSSGHLNTEAFF.

The V and J genes are TRBV19 and TRBJ2-2; tentative D call: TRBD1 (6 bases). The V end lost 7 bases, the J end lost 4 bases, and 13 bases lay between the germline ends. The CDR3 has 14 residues. Germline-derived CDR1 and CDR2 are LNHDA and SQIVND (reference sequence). The CDR3 loop is CASNSQGSTGELFF. For the CDR3, the DNA is TGTGCCAGTAATTCCCAGGGGAGCACCGGGGAGCTGTTTTTT. The full variable domain, with the rest looked up from reference TRBV19 and TRBJ2-2, is DGGITQSPKYLFRKEGQNVTLSCEQNLNHDAMYWYRQDPGQGLRLIYYSQIVNDFQKGDIAEGYSVSREKKESFPLTVTSAQKNPTAFYLCASNSQGSTGELFFGEGSRLTVL.

The chain links TRBV19 to TRBJ1-2; TRBD1 is a possible D gene (5 bases). Germline CDR1 reads LNHDA; CDR2 reads SQIVND (reference sequence). This CDR3 comprises 13 residues. Trimming removed 7 bases at V and 6 bases at J, with 15 bases between. The CDR3 spells CASTPRAGNGYTF. The CDR3 nucleotides are TGTGCCAGTACCCCCCGGGCAGGGAATGGCTACACCTTC.

The table lists this clone with a count of one. The identical CDR3 is also encoded by other nucleotide sequences in the sample. The chain is built from TRBV6-5 and TRBJ2-7; 8 bases are a match to TRBD1. From germline, CDR1 is MNHEY and CDR2 SVGAGI. CDR3 length: 14 residues. The V segment lost 7 bases and the J segment 3 bases; nucleotides outside the gene matches: 8. CDR3 DNA: TGTGCCAGCACCCTCGGGACAGGCGGCTACGAGCAGTACTTC. Its translation: CASTLGTGGYEQYF.

This chain joins TRBV29-1 and TRBJ2-3; the match to TRBD1 covers 10 bases. Trimming took 5 bases from V and 0 from J; bases not matched to a gene: 23. This CDR3 has 21 residues. Germline V CDR1 and CDR2: SQVTM, ANQGSEA. CDR3 coding DNA: TGCAGCGTTAAACTCCGACAGGGGGCGTATATGCTAGATACTAGCACAGATACGCAGTATTTT. Encoded protein: CSVKLRQGAYMLDTSTDTQYF.

This clone has just a few counts. The chain combines TRBV28 with TRBJ2-7; TRBD2 matches 11 bases. This CDR3 region has 15 residues. Germline lookup yields CDR1 MDHEN and CDR2 SYDVKM. The V segment lost 7 bases and the J segment 5 bases; nucleotides outside the gene matches: 10. The CDR3 DNA follows: TGTGCCAGCAACACTAGCGGGAGACTACCCCACGAGCAGTACTTC. Its translation: CASNTSGRLPHEQYF.

As to this clone: One end of the junction fails to match germline, which may point to a read error. The rearrangement links TRBV7-2 to TRBJ2-7; 12 bases align to TRBD2. CDR3 size: 15 residues. The germline gives CDR1 SGHTA, CDR2 FQGNSA. The DNA for the CDR3 is TGTGCCAGCAGCCTAGCGGGAGGGTCACCTAGGAAGCAGTACTTC. Its translation is CASSLAGGSPRKQYF.

In this sample, this clone turned up a few times. The gene calls are TRBV5-1 and TRBJ2-6; D remains ambiguous. Trimming shortened V by 0 bases and J by 0 bases, and 13 bases separated the two germline ends. This CDR3 region has 18 residues. Germline V gene sequence: CDR1 SGHRS, CDR2 YFSETQ. The CDR3, as DNA: TGCGCCAGCAGCTTGGTCGGTGTCGGTAGCTCTGGGGCCAACGTCCTGACTTTC. It encodes CASSLVGVGSSGANVLTF.

V is TRBV27 and J is TRBJ2-7; 11 bases are shared with TRBD2. The CDR3 has 15 amino acids. The V gene's germline CDR1 is MNHEY and CDR2 SMNVEV (reference sequence). J gave up 0 bases and V 2 bases, and 0 bases lay outside the gene matches. In DNA form, the CDR3 reads TGTGCCAGCAGTTTACTAGCGGGAGGCTCCTACGAGCAGTACTTC. Protein product: CASSLLAGGSYEQYF.

The chain is built from TRBV7-9 and TRBJ2-5, with 9 bases lining up with TRBD1. V dropped 5 bases and J dropped 4; count of bases not matched to a gene: 5. The CDR3 totals 14 residues. CDR1 SEHNR and CDR2 FQNEAQ come from the germline V gene (reference sequence). In DNA, the CDR3 is TGTGCCAGCAGCATCCGACAGGGGGGAGAGACCCAGTACTTC. It yields the protein CASSIRQGGETQYF. Looking up the rest from reference TRBV7-9 and TRBJ2-5 gives the full variable domain: DTGVSQNPRHKITKRGQNVTFRCDPISEHNRLYWYRQTLGQGPEFLTYFQNEAQLEKSRLLSDRFSAERPKGSFSTLEIQRTEQGDSAMYLCASSIRQGGETQYFGPGTRLLVL.

The chain joins TRBV5-1 to TRBJ1-4; D gene ambiguous. CDR3 size: 12 residues. Germline-derived CDR1 and CDR2 are SGHRS and YFSETQ. Trimming shortened V by 7 bases and J by 2 bases, and 6 bases separated the two germline ends. The DNA for the CDR3 is TGCGCCAGCGGGAGGACTAATGAAAAACTGTTTTTT. Residues: CASGRTNEKLFF.

The V and J genes are TRBV27 and TRBJ1-5, with 11 bases that match TRBD1. CDR1 is MNHEY and CDR2 is SMNVEV in the germline V gene (reference sequence). After removal of 6 bases from V and 4 bases from J, the junction contained 5 bases not matched to a gene. The CDR3 covers 15 residues. DNA for the CDR3: TGTGCCAGCAGCCGGACAGGGGGCTTGAATCAGCCCCAGCATTTT. Translating gives CASSRTGGLNQPQHF.

This clone is a singleton in its sample. This chain connects TRBV5-4 to TRBJ2-7; 7 nucleotides agree with TRBD1. There are 16 residues in the CDR3. Losses at the gene ends were 3 bases for V and 5 bases for J; bases not matched to a gene: 14. Germline V gene lookup returns CDR1 SGHNT and CDR2 YYREEE (reference sequence). The CDR3 sequence is CASSSRGRVRGDEQYF. The CDR3 DNA follows: TGTGCCAGCAGCTCAAGGGGGCGGGTCAGAGGCGACGAGCAGTACTTC.

J is TRBJ1-4 and V is TRBV29-1, with a weak D call TRBD1 (6 bases). The V gene's germline CDR1 is SQVTM and CDR2 ANQGSEA. Trimming stripped 4 bases from V and 3 bases from J, with 6 bases between. The CDR3 is 12 amino acids. This chain's CDR3 is CSVGTANEKLFF. For the CDR3, the DNA is TGCAGCGTTGGGACAGCTAATGAAAAACTGTTTTTT.

The J gene is TRBJ2-1, the V gene TRBV19; 14 nucleotides align to TRBD2. Germline V gives CDR1 LNHDA, CDR2 SQIVND (reference sequence). CDR3 length: 15 residues. Trimming took 5 bases from V and 8 from J; bases not matched to a gene: 5. The CDR3 DNA reads TGTGCCAGTAGTCGGACTAGCGGGAGGTCTGATGAGCAGTTCTTC. This encodes CASSRTSGRSDEQFF. Drawing the rest from reference TRBV19 and TRBJ2-1, the complete variable domain is DGGITQSPKYLFRKEGQNVTLSCEQNLNHDAMYWYRQDPGQGLRLIYYSQIVNDFQKGDIAEGYSVSREKKESFPLTVTSAQKNPTAFYLCASSRTSGRSDEQFFGPGTRLTVL.

The chain couples TRBV5-1 to TRBJ1-1; D call uncertain. CDR1 and CDR2 from the germline V gene are SGHRS and YFSETQ. CDR3 size: 12 residues. V gave up 2 bases and J gave up 1 base, with 3 bases separating them. CDR3 DNA: TGCGCCAGCAGCTTCTCGAACACTGAAGCTTTCTTT. It is translated as CASSFSNTEAFF.

The genes are TRBV12-3 or TRBV12-4 and TRBJ2-7, with D possibly TRBD1 on 6 matching bases. V was shortened by 6 bases and J by 3 bases, with 12 bases between the two germline ends. The CDR3 has 13 amino acids. CDR3: CASRSGHGYEQYF. DNA of the CDR3: TGTGCCAGCAGATCGGGACACGGCTACGAGCAGTACTTC.

The sample holds a few counts of this clone. V is TRBV5-4 and J is TRBJ2-5; perhaps TRBD2 as D (5 bases). The CDR3 loop spans 15 amino acids. Germline assignment: CDR1 SGHNT and CDR2 YYREEE (reference sequence). Trimming cost V 1 base and J 4 bases, with 14 bases left between them. CDR3 coding DNA: TGTGCCAGCAGCTTGTCGCTAGGCGGGTCAGAGACCCAGTACTTC. Translation gives CASSLSLGGSETQYF.

The genes are TRBV4-2 and TRBJ2-5; D is undetermined. CDR1 is LGHNA, CDR2 YNFKEQ, per germline. This CDR3 spans 16 amino acids. V was cut by 1 base and J by 0 bases, with 12 bases left in between. The CDR3 region has the DNA TGTGCCAGCAGCCAAGCCCGCGGCACCCACCAAGAGACCCAGTACTTC. It encodes CASSQARGTHQETQYF.

The chain has TRBV6-5 and TRBJ1-1, with a weak D call TRBD1 (5 bases). CDR3 length: 14 residues. The germline gives CDR1 MNHEY, CDR2 SVGAGI. V was trimmed by 6 bases and J by 4 bases, leaving 15 bases between them. CDR3 amino acids: CASRGPGDGTEAFF. In DNA form, the CDR3 reads TGTGCCAGCAGGGGACCGGGAGACGGCACTGAAGCTTTCTTT.

In regard to this clone: A junction end diverges from the germline sequence, so it may reflect a read error. The chain couples TRBV7-9 to TRBJ2-7; tentatively, D is TRBD2 (6 bases). There are 12 residues in the CDR3. The germline gives CDR1 SEHNR, CDR2 FQNEAQ (reference sequence). CDR3 bases: TGTGCCAGCAGCTTAGGCTCCGGGACTGAATCCTTC. Translating gives CASSLGSGTESF.

The CDR3 region has the DNA TGTGCCACCAGTGAAAGGCTAGCGGGAGTTAATGAGCAGTTCTTC. Protein sequence: CATSERLAGVNEQFF. The V call is TRBV24-1, the J call TRBJ2-1; TRBD2 agrees at 10 bases. J was trimmed by 7 bases and V by 4 bases; bases with no gene match: 6. The CDR3 is 15 amino acids. Germline V gene sequence: CDR1 KGHDR, CDR2 SFDVKD.

This chain links TRBV7-3 with TRBJ2-6, with 7 positions matching TRBD1. Germline CDR1 SGHTA, CDR2 FQGTGA. CDR3 length: 17 amino acids. V was clipped by 5 bases and J by 0 bases; unmatched bases: 7. CDR3 protein: CASSLTGIRSGANVLTF. CDR3 bases: TGTGCCAGCAGCCTGACAGGGATTCGCTCTGGGGCCAACGTCCTGACTTTC.

The gene calls are TRBV5-4 and TRBJ2-7; tentatively, D is TRBD2 (5 bases). The CDR3 sequence is 15 residues long. V was pared by 4 bases and J by 0 bases, with 14 bases between. Germline lookup yields CDR1 SGHNT and CDR2 YYREEE (reference sequence). In DNA, the CDR3 is TGTGCCAGCAGCAAAAGAGCGGAGAGCTCCTACGAGCAGTACTTC. This sequence encodes CASSKRAESSYEQYF.

This chain joins TRBV7-2 and TRBJ1-5; 9 bases line up with TRBD1. Germline V gene sequence: CDR1 SGHTA, CDR2 FQGNSA. This CDR3 is built from 16 residues. With V trimmed by 1 base and J by 1 base, 2 bases remained unmatched. The CDR3 sequence: CASSLETGGSNQPQHF. The CDR3 bases are TGTGCCAGCAGCTTAGAGACAGGGGGGAGCAATCAGCCCCAGCATTTT.

This clone occurred a few times. CDR3 DNA: TGTGCCAGCAGTTTAGGCGGGAGGGCCAGGAATGAGCAGTTCTTC. It codes for CASSLGGRARNEQFF. V is TRBV28 and J is TRBJ2-1; TRBD2 matches 9 bases. CDR3 length: 15 amino acids. Germline loops: CDR1 MDHEN, CDR2 SYDVKM. The junction had 6 bases not matched to a gene; V was cut back by 2 bases and J by 7 bases.

The CDR3 DNA reads as TGTGCCAGCCAAACCAGGGGAACCTCCTACGAGCAGTACTTC. Its protein is CASQTRGTSYEQYF. This chain connects TRBV2 to TRBJ2-7; TRBD1 might be the D (6 bases). The CDR3 is made up of 14 amino acids. Germline-derived CDR1 and CDR2 are SNHLY and FYNNEI. Deletions cut 8 bases from V and 0 bases from J, with 14 bases between.